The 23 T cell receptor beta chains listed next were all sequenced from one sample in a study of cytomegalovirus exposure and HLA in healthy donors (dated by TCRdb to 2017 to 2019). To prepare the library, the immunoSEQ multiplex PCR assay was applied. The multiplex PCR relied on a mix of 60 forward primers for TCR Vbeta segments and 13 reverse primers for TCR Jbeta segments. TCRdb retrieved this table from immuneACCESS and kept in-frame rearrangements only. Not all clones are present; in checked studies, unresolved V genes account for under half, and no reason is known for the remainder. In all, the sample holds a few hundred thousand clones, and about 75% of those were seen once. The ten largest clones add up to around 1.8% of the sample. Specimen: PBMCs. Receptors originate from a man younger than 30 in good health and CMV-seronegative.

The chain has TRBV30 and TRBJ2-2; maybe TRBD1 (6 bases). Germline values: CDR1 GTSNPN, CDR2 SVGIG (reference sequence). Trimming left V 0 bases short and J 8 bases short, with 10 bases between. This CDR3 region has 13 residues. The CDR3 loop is CAWSVWGPGELFF. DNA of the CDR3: TGTGCCTGGAGTGTGTGGGGGCCTGGGGAGCTGTTTTTT.

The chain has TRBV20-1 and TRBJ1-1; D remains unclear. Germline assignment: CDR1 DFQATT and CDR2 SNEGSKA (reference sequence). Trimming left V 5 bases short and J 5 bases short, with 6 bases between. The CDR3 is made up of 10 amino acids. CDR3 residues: CSAEVTEAFF. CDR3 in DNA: TGCAGTGCTGAGGTGACTGAAGCTTTCTTT.

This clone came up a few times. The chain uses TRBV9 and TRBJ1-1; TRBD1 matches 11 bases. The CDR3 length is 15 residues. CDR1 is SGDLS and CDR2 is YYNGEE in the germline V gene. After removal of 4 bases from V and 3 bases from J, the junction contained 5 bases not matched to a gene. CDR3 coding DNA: TGTGCCAGCAGCTGGACAGGGGGCGCGGACACTGAAGCTTTCTTT. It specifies CASSWTGGADTEAFF.

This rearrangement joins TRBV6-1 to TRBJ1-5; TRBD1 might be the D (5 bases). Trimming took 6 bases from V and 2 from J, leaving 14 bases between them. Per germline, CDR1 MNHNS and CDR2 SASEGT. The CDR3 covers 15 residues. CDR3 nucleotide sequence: TGTGCCAGCAGCTCAGGGTTTAACGGCAATCAGCCCCAGCATTTT. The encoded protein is CASSSGFNGNQPQHF.

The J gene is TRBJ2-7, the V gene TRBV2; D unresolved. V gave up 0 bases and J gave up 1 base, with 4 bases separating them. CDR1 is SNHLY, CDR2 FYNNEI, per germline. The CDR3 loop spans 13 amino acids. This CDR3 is CASSEAASYEQYF. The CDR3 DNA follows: TGTGCCAGCAGTGAAGCGGCTTCCTACGAGCAGTACTTC.

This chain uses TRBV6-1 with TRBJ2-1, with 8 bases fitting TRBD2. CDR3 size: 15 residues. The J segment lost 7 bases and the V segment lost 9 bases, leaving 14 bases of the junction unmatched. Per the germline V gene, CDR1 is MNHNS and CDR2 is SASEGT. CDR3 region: CASEGGSGGKNEQFF. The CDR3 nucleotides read TGTGCCAGTGAGGGGGGGAGCGGGGGAAAAAATGAGCAGTTCTTC.

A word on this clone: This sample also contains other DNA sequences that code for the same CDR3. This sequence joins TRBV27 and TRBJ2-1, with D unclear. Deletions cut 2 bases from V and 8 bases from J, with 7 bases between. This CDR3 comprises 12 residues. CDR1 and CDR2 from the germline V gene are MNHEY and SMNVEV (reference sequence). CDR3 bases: TGTGCCAGCAGTTTACTGGGCGATGAGCAGTTCTTC. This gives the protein CASSLLGDEQFF.

The CDR3 DNA sequence: TGTGCCAGCTCACGACTAGCGGGAGCTTTAGAGACCCAGTACTTC. Translation: CASSRLAGALETQYF. This sequence joins TRBV18 and TRBJ2-5; TRBD2 matches 12 bases. Germline lookup yields CDR1 KGHSH and CDR2 LQKENI. The CDR3 has 15 amino acids. Trimming at V came to 4 bases and at J to 4 bases, leaving 4 bases not matched to a gene.

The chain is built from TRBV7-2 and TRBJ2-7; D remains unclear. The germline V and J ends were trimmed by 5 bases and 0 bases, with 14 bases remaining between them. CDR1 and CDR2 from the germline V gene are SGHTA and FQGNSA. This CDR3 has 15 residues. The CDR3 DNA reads TGTGCCAGCAGCCCTTCGAACTATCCCTCCTACGAGCAGTACTTC. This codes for CASSPSNYPSYEQYF.

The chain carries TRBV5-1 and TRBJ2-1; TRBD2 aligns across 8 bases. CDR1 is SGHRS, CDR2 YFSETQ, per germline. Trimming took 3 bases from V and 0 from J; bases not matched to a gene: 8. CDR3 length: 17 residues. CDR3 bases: TGCGCCAGCAGCTCACCCGGGGGGGCGGGCTCCTACAATGAGCAGTTCTTC. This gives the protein CASSSPGGAGSYNEQFF. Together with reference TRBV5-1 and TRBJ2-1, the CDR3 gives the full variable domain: KAGVTQTPRYLIKTRGQQVTLSCSPISGHRSVSWYQQTPGQGLQFLFEYFSETQRNKGNFPGRFSGRQFSNSRSEMNVSTLELGDSALYLCASSSPGGAGSYNEQFFGPGTRLTVL.

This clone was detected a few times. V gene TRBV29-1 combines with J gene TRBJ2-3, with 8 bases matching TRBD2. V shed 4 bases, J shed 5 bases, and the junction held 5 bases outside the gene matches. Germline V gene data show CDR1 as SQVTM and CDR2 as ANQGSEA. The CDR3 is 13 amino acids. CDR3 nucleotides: TGCAGCGTTGGTAGGCTAGCGGGAGATACGCAGTATTTT. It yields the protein CSVGRLAGDTQYF.

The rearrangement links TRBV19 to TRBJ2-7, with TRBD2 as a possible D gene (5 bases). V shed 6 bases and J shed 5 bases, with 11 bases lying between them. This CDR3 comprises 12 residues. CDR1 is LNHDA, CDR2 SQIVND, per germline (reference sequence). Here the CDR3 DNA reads TGTGCCAGTAGGAGCGGAATCGACGAGCAGTACTTC. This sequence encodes CASRSGIDEQYF. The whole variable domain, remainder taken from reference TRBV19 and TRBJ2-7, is DGGITQSPKYLFRKEGQNVTLSCEQNLNHDAMYWYRQDPGQGLRLIYYSQIVNDFQKGDIAEGYSVSREKKESFPLTVTSAQKNPTAFYLCASRSGIDEQYFGPGTRLTVT.

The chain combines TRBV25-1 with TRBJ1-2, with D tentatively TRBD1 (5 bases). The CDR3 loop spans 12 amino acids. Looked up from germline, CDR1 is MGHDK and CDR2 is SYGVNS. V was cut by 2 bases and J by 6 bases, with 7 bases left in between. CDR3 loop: CASSEAGNGYTF. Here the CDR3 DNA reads TGTGCCAGCAGTGAAGCAGGGAATGGCTACACCTTC.

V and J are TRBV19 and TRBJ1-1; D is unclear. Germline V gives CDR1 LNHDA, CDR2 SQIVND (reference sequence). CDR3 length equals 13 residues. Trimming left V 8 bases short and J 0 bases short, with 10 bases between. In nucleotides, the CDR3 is TGTGCCAGTCGGGAACACGTGAACACTGAAGCTTTCTTT. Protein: CASREHVNTEAFF.

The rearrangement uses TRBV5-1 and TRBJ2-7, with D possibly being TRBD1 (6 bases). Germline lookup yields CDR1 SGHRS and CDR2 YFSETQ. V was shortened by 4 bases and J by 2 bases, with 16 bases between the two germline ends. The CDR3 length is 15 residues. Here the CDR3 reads CASSQGFFSTYEQYF. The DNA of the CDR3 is TGCGCCAGCAGCCAGGGGTTCTTCTCGACCTACGAGCAGTACTTC.

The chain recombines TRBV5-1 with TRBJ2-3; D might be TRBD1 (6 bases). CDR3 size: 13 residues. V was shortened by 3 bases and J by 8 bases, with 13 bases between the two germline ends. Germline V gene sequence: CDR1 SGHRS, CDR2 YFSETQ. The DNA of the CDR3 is TGCGCCAGCAGCTCGAAACAGGGTGGTACGCAGTATTTT. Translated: CASSSKQGGTQYF.

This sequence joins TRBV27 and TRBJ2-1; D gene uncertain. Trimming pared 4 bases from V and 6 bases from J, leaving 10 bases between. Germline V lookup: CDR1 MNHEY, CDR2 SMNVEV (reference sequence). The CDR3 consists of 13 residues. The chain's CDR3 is CASSSGHGNEQFF. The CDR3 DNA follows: TGTGCCAGCAGTTCAGGTCACGGCAATGAGCAGTTCTTC.

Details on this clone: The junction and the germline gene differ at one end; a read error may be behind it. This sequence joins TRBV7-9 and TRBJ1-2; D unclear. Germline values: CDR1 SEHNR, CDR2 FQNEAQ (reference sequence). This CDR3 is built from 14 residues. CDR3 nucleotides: TGTTCCAGCAGCTTCCTCTTGCTAGGTTACGGCTACACCTTC. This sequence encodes CSSSFLLLGYGYTF.

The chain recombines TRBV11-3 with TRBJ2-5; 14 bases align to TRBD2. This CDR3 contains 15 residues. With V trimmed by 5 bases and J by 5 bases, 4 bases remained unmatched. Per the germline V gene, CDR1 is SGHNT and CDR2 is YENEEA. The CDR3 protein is CASSPGTSGGETQYF. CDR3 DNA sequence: TGTGCCAGCAGCCCCGGGACTAGCGGGGGTGAGACCCAGTACTTC.

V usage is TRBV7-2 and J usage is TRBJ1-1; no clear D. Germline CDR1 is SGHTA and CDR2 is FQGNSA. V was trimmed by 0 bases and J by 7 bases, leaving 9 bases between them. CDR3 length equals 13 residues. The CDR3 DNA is TGTGCCAGCAGCTTAGCCACGGTTGGTGAAGCTTTCTTT. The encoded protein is CASSLATVGEAFF. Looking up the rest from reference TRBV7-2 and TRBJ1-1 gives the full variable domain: GAGVSQSPSNKVTEKGKDVELRCDPISGHTALYWYRQSLGQGLEFLIYFQGNSAPDKSGLPSDRFSAERTGGSVSTLTIQRTQQEDSAVYLCASSLATVGEAFFGQGTRLTVV.

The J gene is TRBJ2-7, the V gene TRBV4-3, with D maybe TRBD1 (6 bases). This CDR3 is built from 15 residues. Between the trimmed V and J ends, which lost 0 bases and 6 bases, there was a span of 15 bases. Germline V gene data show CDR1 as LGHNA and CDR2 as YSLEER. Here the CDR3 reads CASSQDRAGAGEQYF. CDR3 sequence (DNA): TGCGCCAGCAGCCAAGATAGGGCAGGGGCGGGCGAGCAGTACTTC.

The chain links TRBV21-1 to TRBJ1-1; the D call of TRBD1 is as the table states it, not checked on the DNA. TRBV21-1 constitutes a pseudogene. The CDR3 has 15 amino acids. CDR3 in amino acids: CASIPPGQAHTEAFF. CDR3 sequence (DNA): TGTGCCAGCATACCCCCGGGACAGGCCCACACTGAAGCTTTCTTT.

CDR3 in amino acids: CASSLKLAGGNEQYF. The CDR3 DNA sequence: TGCGCCAGCAGCTTAAAACTAGCGGGGGGCAACGAGCAGTACTTC. The chain carries TRBV5-1 and TRBJ2-7, with 12 bases identical to TRBD2. The length of the CDR3 is 15 residues. Looked up from germline, CDR1 is SGHRS and CDR2 is YFSETQ. The junction had 5 bases not matched to a gene; V was cut back by 2 bases and J by 5 bases.